The next 32 T cell receptor beta chains were all read from a single sample in a study of T cell responses to AZD1222 COVID-19 vaccine. Libraries were prepared by immunoSEQ multiplex PCR; TCRdb keeps only in-frame clonotypes and omits some of them. Seen here are more than 90,000 clones, approximately 90% observed once, and the top ten hold less than 4%. The sequences come from peripheral blood, collected 28 days after the second AZD1222 dose. The receptors were gathered from an adult who received the AZD1222 COVID-19 vaccine.

This chain connects TRBV27 to TRBJ1-5; TRBD1 is a possible D gene (5 bases). Trimming shortened V by 5 bases and J by 0 bases, and 17 bases separated the two germline ends. The CDR3 sequence is 17 residues long. CDR1 is MNHEY and CDR2 is SMNVEV in the germline V gene (reference sequence). CDR3 protein: CASSPKAGWDSNQPQHF. The CDR3 coding sequence is TGTGCCAGCAGTCCAAAGGCAGGGTGGGATAGCAATCAGCCCCAGCATTTT.

The rearrangement joins TRBV7-2 to TRBJ2-7; weak D call: TRBD1 (5 bases). From germline, CDR1 is SGHTA and CDR2 FQGNSA. V was pared by 7 bases and J by 4 bases, with 20 bases between. The CDR3 is made up of 15 amino acids. DNA for the CDR3: TGTGCCAGCAACCTATGGGGCGAGGCATTATACGAGCAGTACTTC. It specifies CASNLWGEALYEQYF.

V usage is TRBV7-3 and J usage is TRBJ2-1; 10 positions match TRBD2. The CDR3 totals 13 residues. Germline assignment: CDR1 SGHTA and CDR2 FQGTGA. Trimming cost V 11 bases and J 0 bases; bases outside gene matches: 1. The CDR3 is CASSGGSYNEQFF. Written as DNA, the CDR3 is TGTGCCTCTAGCGGGGGCTCCTACAATGAGCAGTTCTTC.

The rearrangement links TRBV4-1 to TRBJ2-7; D may be TRBD2 (6 bases). Germline V gene data show CDR1 as MGHRA and CDR2 as YSYEKL. The V end was cut by 5 bases, the J end by 4 bases, with 15 bases between. This CDR3 contains 14 residues. This CDR3 is CASSDRGLGYEQYF. In DNA, the CDR3 is TGCGCCAGCAGCGATCGGGGGTTGGGTTACGAGCAGTACTTC.

This clone was observed a single time. J is TRBJ2-5 and V is TRBV7-2; 11 bases match TRBD2. V shed 5 bases, J shed 6 bases, and the junction held 8 bases outside the gene matches. The CDR3 runs to 15 residues. From germline, CDR1 is SGHTA and CDR2 FQGNSA. CDR3 in amino acids: CASSGIAGGEKTQYF. The CDR3 DNA is TGTGCCAGCAGCGGTATAGCGGGGGGGGAAAAGACCCAGTACTTC.

This clone came up once. V is TRBV19 and J is TRBJ1-3; D may be TRBD1 (6 bases). Trimming cost V 8 bases and J 2 bases, with 10 bases left between them. In germline, CDR1 is LNHDA, CDR2 SQIVND (reference sequence). The CDR3 has 13 amino acids. The CDR3 region is CASPTGTGNTIYF. The CDR3 nucleotides read TGTGCCAGTCCTACAGGGACTGGAAACACCATATATTTT.

CDR3 bases: TGTGCCAGCTCACAGCTGCAGGGGTCCTCCCTTGGTGGCTACACCTTC. This codes for CASSQLQGSSLGGYTF. The gene calls are TRBV18 and TRBJ1-2; weak D call: TRBD1 (6 bases). Germline CDR1 and CDR2: KGHSH and LQKENI. This CDR3 is built from 16 residues. Trimming removed 4 bases from V and 7 bases from J, with 22 bases in between.

The J gene is TRBJ1-6, the V gene TRBV6-4; 8 nucleotides align to TRBD1. Unmatched junction bases numbered 1, after V lost 0 bases and J lost 9 bases. The CDR3 is 14 residues long. The germline V gene encodes CDR1 MRHNA and CDR2 SNTAGT. The CDR3 loop is CASSDSTGGSPLHF. CDR3 coding DNA: TGTGCCAGCAGTGACTCAACAGGGGGTTCACCCCTCCACTTT.

This clone was detected only once. The chain uses TRBV19 and TRBJ1-1, with D perhaps TRBD1 (5 bases). Germline V gives CDR1 LNHDA, CDR2 SQIVND (reference sequence). CDR3 length: 15 amino acids. The ends were cut back, 1 base at V and 4 bases at J, with 13 bases in the middle. CDR3 in amino acids: CASSIAWGTVTEAFF. The CDR3 DNA follows: TGTGCCAGTAGTATAGCGTGGGGCACCGTCACTGAAGCTTTCTTT.

The chain employs TRBV5-1 and TRBJ2-5; D unresolved. V gave up 2 bases and J gave up 8 bases, with 7 bases separating them. Germline V gene sequence: CDR1 SGHRS, CDR2 YFSETQ. This CDR3 spans 11 amino acids. The CDR3 DNA is TGCGCCAGCAGCTTCAGTAGTACCCAGTACTTC. Amino acid sequence: CASSFSSTQYF.

V usage is TRBV27 and J usage is TRBJ2-7; a possible D gene is TRBD2 (6 bases). This CDR3 region has 17 residues. The germline CDR1 and CDR2 sequences are MNHEY and SMNVEV (reference sequence). V lost 5 bases to trimming and J lost 2 bases, with 22 bases between them. The CDR3 DNA sequence: TGTGCCAGCAGTCCCCTCTCCGAGGTAGCGGAGACCTACGAGCAGTACTTC. Protein: CASSPLSEVAETYEQYF.

CDR3 region: CASSLSSGDRAYEQYF. The CDR3 nucleotides are TGTGCCAGCAGTTTATCAAGTGGGGACAGAGCCTACGAGCAGTACTTC. The V and J genes are TRBV27 and TRBJ2-7; 7 bases match TRBD1. J lost 2 bases, V lost 0 bases, and 7 bases had no gene match. From germline, CDR1 is MNHEY and CDR2 SMNVEV (reference sequence). This CDR3 contains 16 residues.

The J gene is TRBJ2-7, the V gene TRBV4-2; D remains unclear. CDR1 and CDR2 (germline): LGHNA, YNFKEQ. V was clipped by 0 bases and J by 3 bases, with 12 bases between them. The CDR3 has 15 amino acids. The CDR3 sequence is CASSQEDTEYYEQYF. The CDR3 DNA follows: TGTGCCAGCAGCCAAGAGGATACGGAATACTACGAGCAGTACTTC.

This chain joins TRBV30 and TRBJ2-3; a weak D match, TRBD2 (6 bases). The ends were cut back, 0 bases at V and 1 base at J, with 11 bases in the middle. This CDR3 has 15 amino acids. CDR1 and CDR2 (germline): GTSNPN, SVGIG (reference sequence). This CDR3 reads CAWSVPTGGTDTQYF. The CDR3, as DNA: TGTGCCTGGAGTGTACCTACGGGGGGCACAGATACGCAGTATTTT.

This sequence joins TRBV10-3 and TRBJ1-1, with a tentative D call TRBD1 (5 bases). CDR1 and CDR2 (germline): ENHRY, SYGVKD. V was shortened by 8 bases and J by 0 bases, with 13 bases between the two germline ends. The CDR3 contains 14 residues. The CDR3: CAISITTVNTEAFF. The CDR3 coding sequence is TGTGCCATCTCGATAACGACAGTGAACACTGAAGCTTTCTTT.

This clone came up a few times. The rearrangement links TRBV7-9 to TRBJ1-6; TRBD1 might be the D (5 bases). Germline assignment: CDR1 SEHNR and CDR2 FQNEAQ (reference sequence). This CDR3 is built from 15 residues. The ends were cut back, 8 bases at V and 12 bases at J, with 23 bases in the middle. CDR3 in amino acids: CASGRDGRWGIPLHF. As DNA, the CDR3 is TGTGCCAGCGGAAGGGACGGTCGATGGGGGATACCCCTCCACTTT.

The chain recombines TRBV27 with TRBJ1-2; D not resolved. V was shortened by 6 bases and J by 4 bases, with 12 bases between the two germline ends. The germline V gene encodes CDR1 MNHEY and CDR2 SMNVEV (reference sequence). The CDR3 is 13 residues long. The chain's CDR3 is CASSSGLSYGYTF. The CDR3 coding sequence is TGTGCCAGCAGCTCCGGACTGTCCTATGGCTACACCTTC.

The chain carries TRBV15 and TRBJ1-4; D gene ambiguous. Germline V lookup: CDR1 LNHNV, CDR2 YYDKDF (reference sequence). The germline V and J ends were trimmed by 0 bases and 7 bases, with 9 bases remaining between them. This CDR3 contains 14 residues. In DNA form, the CDR3 reads TGTGCCACCAGCAGAGAGTTTAACCCTGAAAAACTGTTTTTT. This sequence encodes CATSREFNPEKLFF.

The rearrangement links TRBV27 to TRBJ2-7, with D possibly being TRBD2 (6 bases). V lost 0 bases to trimming and J lost 1 base, with 10 bases between them. The CDR3 contains 15 residues. Germline V gene lookup returns CDR1 MNHEY and CDR2 SMNVEV (reference sequence). As DNA, the CDR3 is TGTGCCAGCAGTTTATCCGGGAGTTCATCCTACGAGCAGTACTTC. Encoded protein: CASSLSGSSSYEQYF.

This chain joins TRBV4-3 and TRBJ1-5; D is unresolved. V was clipped by 0 bases and J by 3 bases, with 9 bases between them. Germline V lookup: CDR1 LGHNA, CDR2 YSLEER. This CDR3 comprises 15 residues. This CDR3 is CASSQDAGSNQPQHF. CDR3 sequence (DNA): TGCGCCAGCAGCCAAGATGCTGGATCCAATCAGCCCCAGCATTTT.

The chain joins TRBV11-1 to TRBJ2-6; D gene ambiguous. CDR1 SGHAT and CDR2 FQDESV come from the germline V gene (reference sequence). V was shortened by 7 bases and J by 0 bases, with 10 bases between the two germline ends. The CDR3 loop spans 15 amino acids. The CDR3 region is CASTWDVSGANVLTF. As DNA, the CDR3 is TGTGCCAGCACCTGGGATGTCTCTGGGGCCAACGTCCTGACTTTC. Supplemented by reference TRBV11-1 and TRBJ2-6, the full variable domain reads EAEVAQSPRYKITEKSQAVAFWCDPISGHATLYWYRQILGQGPELLVQFQDESVVDDSQLPKDRFSAERLKGVDSTLKIQPAELGDSAMYLCASTWDVSGANVLTFGAGSRLTVL.

The chain couples TRBV10-3 to TRBJ2-1; D ambiguous. Germline CDR1 reads ENHRY; CDR2 reads SYGVKD. Trimming shortened V by 5 bases and J by 8 bases, and 7 bases separated the two germline ends. The CDR3 covers 11 residues. CDR3 DNA: TGTGCCATCAGTACCCTGGATGAGCAGTTCTTC. Protein: CAISTLDEQFF.

The rearrangement links TRBV7-3 to TRBJ2-7; D is unclear. Trimming shortened V by 5 bases and J by 0 bases, and 11 bases separated the two germline ends. The CDR3 consists of 14 residues. The germline gives CDR1 SGHTA, CDR2 FQGTGA. The CDR3 spells CASSPRRSSYEQYF. CDR3 nucleotide sequence: TGTGCCAGCAGCCCCCGCAGGAGCTCCTACGAGCAGTACTTC.

This sequence joins TRBV27 and TRBJ1-1; D is unresolved. V was trimmed by 9 bases and J by 6 bases, leaving 11 bases between them. Germline V gene sequence: CDR1 MNHEY, CDR2 SMNVEV (reference sequence). This CDR3 has 11 residues. CDR3 nucleotides: TGTGCCAGTCGCAGAGGCGCTGAAGCTTTCTTT. Amino acids: CASRRGAEAFF.

This chain connects TRBV7-3 to TRBJ2-7; D is possibly TRBD2 (5 bases). Germline CDR1 is SGHTA and CDR2 is FQGTGA. The CDR3 is 17 residues long. Between the trimmed V and J ends, which lost 0 bases and 1 base, there was a span of 16 bases. The CDR3 sequence: CASSLTRGLAASYEQYF. In DNA form, the CDR3 reads TGTGCCAGCAGCTTAACGAGAGGGCTAGCTGCATCCTACGAGCAGTACTTC.

This chain links TRBV6-5 with TRBJ1-2, with 9 bases lining up with TRBD1. CDR3 length equals 16 residues. Trimming at V came to 4 bases and at J to 3 bases, leaving 9 bases not matched to a gene. Germline V lookup: CDR1 MNHEY, CDR2 SVGAGI. CDR3 protein: CASSFVPGQGDYGYTF. The DNA for the CDR3 is TGTGCCAGCAGTTTCGTCCCGGGACAGGGCGACTATGGCTACACCTTC.

The chain joins TRBV24-1 to TRBJ1-2, with 10 bases that match TRBD1. The ends lost 4 bases at V and 4 bases at J; junction bases unmatched: 5. CDR3 length equals 15 residues. Germline V CDR1 and CDR2: KGHDR, SFDVKD. The CDR3, as DNA: TGTGCCACCAGTGACGGGACAGGGGCCATCTATGGCTACACCTTC. This codes for CATSDGTGAIYGYTF.

The genes are TRBV5-8 and TRBJ1-1; TRBD1 aligns across 7 bases. Unmatched junction bases numbered 12, after V lost 0 bases and J lost 4 bases. The CDR3 is 17 amino acids. CDR1 is SGHTS and CDR2 is YDEGEE in the germline V gene. The CDR3 nucleotides read TGTGCCAGCAGCTTGGCCGCGAGGTGGCAGGGGGGCACTGAAGCTTTCTTT. It is translated as CASSLAARWQGGTEAFF. Complete variable domain (other parts from reference TRBV5-8 and TRBJ1-1): EAGVTQSPTHLIKTRGQQATLRCSPISGHTSVYWYQQALGLGLQFLLWYDEGEERNRGNFPPRFSGRQFPNYSSELNVNALELEDSALYLCASSLAARWQGGTEAFFGQGTRLTVV.

This clone was counted once. The gene calls are TRBV2 and TRBJ2-1; D remains unclear. V shed 0 bases and J shed 8 bases, with 5 bases lying between them. The germline V gene encodes CDR1 SNHLY and CDR2 FYNNEI. This CDR3 is built from 12 residues. CDR3 sequence reads: CASSEAEDEQFF. The CDR3 DNA follows: TGTGCCAGCAGTGAAGCCGAGGATGAGCAGTTCTTC.

CDR3 DNA sequence: TGTGCCACCAGTGATCGGGACAGGGGGACCCACGAGCAGTACTTC. It encodes CATSDRDRGTHEQYF. The chain is built from TRBV24-1 and TRBJ2-7, with 11 positions matching TRBD1. The CDR3 has 15 residues. CDR1 and CDR2 (germline): KGHDR, SFDVKD. The J segment lost 5 bases and the V segment lost 3 bases, leaving 5 bases of the junction unmatched.

V is TRBV9 and J is TRBJ2-5, with TRBD2 matching 7 bases. Germline V CDR1 and CDR2: SGDLS, YYNGEE. V shed 2 bases and J 0 bases; nucleotides not matched to a gene: 7. The CDR3 length is 16 residues. CDR3 bases: TGTGCCAGCAGCGTTTCCCGGGGAGGGTACCAAGAGACCCAGTACTTC. Translated, it gives CASSVSRGGYQETQYF.

This sequence joins TRBV4-3 and TRBJ1-1; D is undetermined. The CDR3 has 15 residues. The ends were cut back, 0 bases at V and 3 bases at J, with 11 bases in the middle. Germline CDR1 reads LGHNA; CDR2 reads YSLEER. The CDR3 region has the DNA TGCGCCAGCAGCCAAGAATGGCTCCAGGACACTGAAGCTTTCTTT. This translates into CASSQEWLQDTEAFF.